The 21 T cell receptor beta chains below all came from one sample that was sequenced in a study of shared clonotypes between healthy human individuals. Produced via immunoSEQ multiplex PCR; TCRdb's table is partial and in-frame only. Among roughly 2 million clones, 85% to 95% were seen once, and the ten largest hold more than 0.1%. Specimen: naive CD4+ T cells sorted from blood. Subset noted: CD45RA+ positively selected. The receptors originated from a man between 18 and 29 years old in good health.

The CDR3 DNA is TGTGCCAGCAGTGAAGCTAAACTAGCGGGAGCGCATGAGCAGTTCTTC. Residues: CASSEAKLAGAHEQFF. The V call is TRBV6-1, the J call TRBJ2-1; 11 bases agree with TRBD2. CDR1 MNHNS and CDR2 SASEGT come from the germline V gene. This CDR3 is 16 amino acids long. V gave up 0 bases and J gave up 8 bases; unmatched junction bases: 6.

The V gene is TRBV6-4, the J gene TRBJ2-3, with 7 positions matching TRBD2. V lost 5 bases and J lost 0; bases outside the gene matches: 8. The CDR3 totals 16 residues. Germline V gene lookup returns CDR1 MRHNA and CDR2 SNTAGT. Written as DNA, the CDR3 is TGTGCCAGCAGTAACAGCGGGAAGTCTAGCACAGATACGCAGTATTTT. Amino acid sequence: CASSNSGKSSTDTQYF.

V and J are TRBV6-5 and TRBJ1-2; 8 bases are a match to TRBD1. Germline CDR1 and CDR2: MNHEY and SVGAGI. V lost 1 base and J lost 8; bases outside the gene matches: 6. The CDR3 totals 14 residues. The DNA of the CDR3 is TGTGCCAGCAGTTACTTTTCAGGGGGCGCGGGCTACACCTTC. Translating it yields CASSYFSGGAGYTF.

The chain links TRBV9 to TRBJ2-2; TRBD2 matches at 8 bases. V dropped 1 base and J dropped 5; count of bases not matched to a gene: 7. The V gene's germline CDR1 is SGDLS and CDR2 YYNGEE. CDR3 size: 16 residues. CDR3 nucleotide sequence: TGTGCCAGCAGCGTACTTCCGGGACTAGGGACCGGGGAGCTGTTTTTT. Encoded protein: CASSVLPGLGTGELFF.

This chain connects TRBV30 to TRBJ1-1; 8 bases map to TRBD1. The V gene end was trimmed by 8 bases and the J gene end by 5 bases; junction bases not matched to a gene: 7. CDR3 length: 12 residues. Per germline, CDR1 GTSNPN and CDR2 SVGIG (reference sequence). CDR3 region: CARDRSGTEAFF. The CDR3 coding sequence is TGTGCCAGGGACAGGTCCGGGACTGAAGCTTTCTTT.

This chain joins TRBV27 and TRBJ2-7; 7 bases are shared with TRBD2. CDR3 size: 13 residues. Trimming removed 4 bases from V and 6 bases from J; junction bases left unmatched: 6. The germline V gene has CDR1 MNHEY and CDR2 SMNVEV (reference sequence). CDR3 DNA: TGTGCCAGCAGTTGGGGAGGGTTAAGCGAGCAGTACTTC. Amino acids: CASSWGGLSEQYF.

Details on this clone: The junction shows a germline mismatch at one end, possibly a read error. This rearrangement joins TRBV7-7 to TRBJ2-5, with TRBD1 identical over 12 bases. The CDR3 is 16 amino acids. Looked up from germline, CDR1 is SSHAT and CDR2 is FNYEAQ (reference sequence). CDR3: CASSSTGTGGGETQYF. CDR3 nucleotides: TGTGCTAGCAGCTCCACCGGGACAGGGGGCGGGGAGACCCAGTACTTC.

The chain couples TRBV5-1 to TRBJ1-2, with TRBD1 as a possible D gene (5 bases). This CDR3 is 13 amino acids long. Germline lookup yields CDR1 SGHRS and CDR2 YFSETQ. Trimming pared 5 bases from V and 8 bases from J, leaving 16 bases between. The CDR3 DNA reads as TGCGCCAGCAGTCAAGGGGAGGGGTTCGGCTACACCTTC. Translating gives CASSQGEGFGYTF.

The chain carries TRBV27 and TRBJ1-6; D not resolved. V lost 4 bases, J lost 5 bases, and 15 bases lay in between. Germline V lookup: CDR1 MNHEY, CDR2 SMNVEV (reference sequence). The CDR3 is made up of 16 amino acids. The CDR3 loop is CASSSLDTTNNSPLHF. CDR3 in DNA: TGTGCCAGCAGTTCTCTAGACACTACGAATAATTCACCCCTCCACTTT.

The V gene is TRBV27, the J gene TRBJ2-7; 10 bases align to TRBD1. CDR1 and CDR2 (germline): MNHEY, SMNVEV (reference sequence). CDR3 size: 14 residues. V dropped 6 bases and J dropped 7; count of bases not matched to a gene: 9. The CDR3 DNA follows: TGTGCCAGCAGGGGAAGACAGGGGGCGTGGGAGCAGTACTTC. This sequence encodes CASRGRQGAWEQYF.

V and J are TRBV7-6 and TRBJ2-1, with D perhaps TRBD2 (6 bases). V lost 2 bases and J 0 bases, leaving 8 bases between the germline ends. The CDR3 is 15 amino acids. CDR1 SGHVS and CDR2 FNYEAQ come from the germline V gene. The CDR3: CASSLRRDSYNEQFF. Here the CDR3 DNA reads TGTGCCAGCAGCTTAAGGCGGGACTCCTACAATGAGCAGTTCTTC.

The rearrangement uses TRBV7-9 and TRBJ2-7; 9 bases are a match to TRBD1. Germline V gives CDR1 SEHNR, CDR2 FQNEAQ (reference sequence). This CDR3 contains 17 residues. The trim removed 4 bases at V and 0 bases at J, leaving 10 bases unmatched. The CDR3 nucleotides are TGTGCCAGCAGCTCACCGCGGGACAGGGTAAACTCCTACGAGCAGTACTTC. As protein: CASSSPRDRVNSYEQYF.

Comments on this clone: At the DNA level, this CDR3 is encoded by other sequences in the same sample as well. This chain connects TRBV30 to TRBJ1-5; D remains unclear. The CDR3 is made up of 13 amino acids. Germline lookup yields CDR1 GTSNPN and CDR2 SVGIG (reference sequence). V was trimmed by 0 bases and J by 5 bases, leaving 8 bases between them. CDR3 residues: CAWSVGGDQPQHF. Here the CDR3 DNA reads TGTGCCTGGAGTGTAGGTGGAGATCAGCCCCAGCATTTT.

The V call is TRBV18, the J call TRBJ2-1; 7 bases agree with TRBD1. The junction had 3 bases not matched to a gene; V was cut back by 3 bases and J by 1 base. The CDR3 has 15 residues. Germline CDR1 is KGHSH and CDR2 is LQKENI. The CDR3, as DNA: TGTGCCAGCTCACCTACGACAGGGTCCTACAATGAGCAGTTCTTC. This codes for CASSPTTGSYNEQFF.

CDR3: CAGAGSSTDTQYF. CDR3 coding DNA: TGTGCCGGAGCCGGGAGCAGCACAGATACGCAGTATTTT. The chain carries TRBV6-6 and TRBJ2-3; tentative D call: TRBD2 (6 bases). Germline-derived CDR1 and CDR2 are MNHNY and SVGAGI (reference sequence). The length of the CDR3 is 13 residues. Deletions cut 11 bases from V and 0 bases from J, with 12 bases between.

The chain uses TRBV6-1 and TRBJ1-2, with TRBD1 identical over 7 bases. Germline CDR1 is MNHNS and CDR2 is SASEGT. This CDR3 contains 14 residues. V gave up 5 bases and J gave up 4 bases; unmatched junction bases: 7. CDR3 amino acids: CASSFNTGVYGYTF. The CDR3 DNA follows: TGTGCCAGCAGTTTTAATACAGGGGTCTATGGCTACACCTTC.

The CDR3 DNA reads TGTGCCAGCAGCTTAGAGTGCGCCCCTAACGCAGATACGCAGTATTTT. Amino acids: CASSLECAPNADTQYF. The V call is TRBV7-4, the J call TRBJ2-3, with D uncertain. V was trimmed by 1 base and J by 4 bases, leaving 15 bases between them. This CDR3 contains 16 residues. Germline values: CDR1 SGHVT, CDR2 SQSDAQ. The full variable domain, rest sourced from reference TRBV7-4 and TRBJ2-3, is GAGVSQSPRYKVAKRGRDVALRCDSISGHVTLYWYRQTLGQGSEVLTYSQSDAQRDKSGRPSGRFSAERPERSVSTLKIQRTEQGDSAVYLCASSLECAPNADTQYFGPGTRLTVL.

The gene calls are TRBV6-5 and TRBJ2-7; D tentatively fits TRBD1 or TRBD2 (5 bases each). Trimming stripped 8 bases from V and 7 bases from J, with 21 bases between. Germline loops: CDR1 MNHEY, CDR2 SVGAGI. CDR3 length: 14 residues. DNA of the CDR3: TGTGCCAGCGCCCCACTAGTCGGTACAGGTGAGCAGTACTTC. Translated, it gives CASAPLVGTGEQYF.

This rearrangement joins TRBV7-9 to TRBJ2-7, with D perhaps TRBD2 (7 bases). Germline V gene sequence: CDR1 SEHNR, CDR2 FQNEAQ (reference sequence). The CDR3 sequence is 13 residues long. Trimming took off 5 bases at V and 5 bases at J, with 13 bases between the two ends. The CDR3 loop is CASSPRGGNEQYF. DNA of the CDR3: TGTGCCAGCAGCCCGAGGGGGGGGAACGAGCAGTACTTC. Complete variable domain (other parts from reference TRBV7-9 and TRBJ2-7): DTGVSQNPRHKITKRGQNVTFRCDPISEHNRLYWYRQTLGQGPEFLTYFQNEAQLEKSRLLSDRFSAERPKGSFSTLEIQRTEQGDSAMYLCASSPRGGNEQYFGPGTRLTVT.

The rearrangement joins TRBV7-9 to TRBJ1-2; the match to TRBD1 covers 7 bases. Germline CDR1 reads SEHNR; CDR2 reads FQNEAQ (reference sequence). This CDR3 contains 15 residues. The ends lost 1 base at V and 4 bases at J; junction bases unmatched: 6. The CDR3 spells CASSLGTGRSYGYTF. The CDR3 DNA reads as TGTGCCAGCAGCTTAGGGACAGGCCGTAGCTATGGCTACACCTTC.

This sequence joins TRBV5-1 and TRBJ2-5, with D hard to call. The CDR3 is 16 amino acids. Trimming stripped 0 bases from V and 2 bases from J, with 14 bases between. The V gene's germline CDR1 is SGHRS and CDR2 YFSETQ. This CDR3 reads CASSLERSGSQETQYF. In DNA form, the CDR3 reads TGCGCCAGCAGCTTGGAGAGGTCGGGTTCACAAGAGACCCAGTACTTC.